This TCR beta chain was documented in a study of blood T cells in healthy people across ages (dated by TCRdb to the mid-2010s). Background on the whole study: In model experiments, template switching captured roughly one uniquely barcoded TCR beta cDNA molecule for every two T cells. To track age-related changes in TCR beta repertoire diversity, the study relied on deep sequencing normalized with unique cDNA molecular identifiers. Four age groups were formed from the donors: young (average around 15 years), middle-aged (around 39), aged (about 62) and long-lived (about 75). To avoid experimental bias, donors of different ages were randomly spread across the sequencing lanes. Two additional independent replicas of 1 million unique cDNA reads from the same blood draw were analyzed for two donors (one aged 18 to 30 and one aged 80 or older).

Clipping removes 4 bases from V and 5 bases from J, with 10 as the unmatched junction base count. According to the germline V gene, CDR1 reads SNHLY and CDR2 reads FYNNEI. The CDR3 numbers 16 residues from cysteine through phenylalanine. The only DNA kept is the CDR3, 48 bases in frame from the first base. The research as a whole found: Because donor CMV infection status was unknown, age-related changes in expanded clonotypes were potentially confounded. Compared with the aged group, the long-lived group had more naive CD4+ T cells, fewer expanded clones and increased TCR diversity, a pattern suggesting age selection. Conclusive comparison of naive and antigen-experienced compartments was prevented by the profiling of bulk unsorted PBMCs. Observed TCR beta diversity correlated strongly with the percentage of naive T cells measured by flow cytometry. Total diversity estimates from one million sequenced T cells were considered lower bounds and underestimates. As age increased, observed TCR beta diversity per million T cells dropped in a roughly linear way, and a significant reduction was already evident by age 40.

To prepare the library, 5' RACE was applied. For sequencing, an Illumina HiSeq 2500 was employed. A second roughly 6 to 11 cycle PCR used a sample-barcoded 5' primer and a J-beta primer mix. Each TCR beta cDNA molecule received a unique molecular identifier from a template-switch 5' adaptor carrying 12 random nucleotides. At least 2.5 million CDR3-containing paired-end reads were obtained from each sample. The Mint cDNA synthesis kit, primed by a TRBC-specific oligonucleotide, was used to synthesize first-strand cDNA from all RNA. Following uracil-DNA glycosylase treatment, all cDNA underwent a first 18-cycle PCR with the universal primers M1SS and BC2_uni_R. On the authors' methods: For normalization, 1 million high-quality reads were randomly selected from each sample, with every read carrying a distinct molecular identifier. Reads sharing molecular identifiers were discarded rather than binned into consensus sequences. CDR3 identification, clonotype clustering and error correction used MiTCR with a Q25 quality threshold and the strictest error-elimination algorithm. A nonparametric unseen species model with Euler transformation was used to estimate a lower bound on total TCR beta diversity. In TCRdb, the public reads were trimmed at Q25 with fastp and aligned with MiXCR, with productive beta chains retained. Merged by CDR3 protein, the rows form single entries marked with the most common genes and DNA. The V and J calls come from TCRdb's annotation, not from the publication. A total of about 1,800,000 distinct CDR3 sequences appear in this sample, 28% of them only once. The ten largest clones capture roughly 8% of the sample.

This clonotype was observed a handful of times. Which antigen it targets is not known. One base away there is no much larger clone; base qualities are not given. Systemically healthy Caucasian individuals from Russia, 35 to 40 in total and aged about 6 to 100 years, were included as donors. Each donor gave roughly 9.5 milliliters of peripheral blood, collected into EDTA-treated Vacutainer tubes. Ficoll-Paque density-gradient centrifugation was used to isolate PBMCs, with at least 7 million per sample. Total RNA, at least 6 micrograms per sample, was extracted from PBMCs with Trizol reagent. For every donor, an aliquot of PBMCs went through flow cytometry to measure the percentages of naive CD45RAhigh/CD27high T cells.

Recombination connected TRBV2 to TRBJ2-5; TRBD1 lines up with 10 middle nucleotides. This clonotype was obtained from a woman in her 30s in good health. The sample was blood. The CDR3 reads as follows: CASSGRDRGPWETQYF. The bases read TGTGCCAGCAGTGGACGAGACAGGGGGCCTTGGGAGACCCAGTACTTC.